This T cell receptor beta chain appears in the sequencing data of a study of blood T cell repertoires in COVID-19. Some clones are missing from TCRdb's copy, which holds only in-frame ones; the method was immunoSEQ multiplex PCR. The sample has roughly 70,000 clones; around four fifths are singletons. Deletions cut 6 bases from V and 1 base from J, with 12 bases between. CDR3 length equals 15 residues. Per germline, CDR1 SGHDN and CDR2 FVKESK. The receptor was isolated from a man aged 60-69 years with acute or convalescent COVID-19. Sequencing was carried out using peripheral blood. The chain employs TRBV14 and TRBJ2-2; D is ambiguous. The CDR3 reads CASSRQTVNTGELFF. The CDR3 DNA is TGTGCCAGCAGTCGTCAGACTGTGAACACCGGGGAGCTGTTTTTT.